The sequence of this T cell receptor (beta chain) was determined in a study of T cell clusters in autoimmune cytopenias. Study summary: The median distinct TRB clonotype count was about 2,400 per sample, from a median roughly 55,000 reads. Findings and limits, study-wide: A dominant lymphoma-associated repertoire apparently masked the cluster-lack signature in secondary cytopenia versus chronic lymphocytic leukemia. The T cell clusters came from computational analysis alone and lack functional validation.

TRB rearrangements were amplified by touch-down multiplex PCR with mixed TRB-A/B primers. TCRdb reprocessed the multiplex PCR reads and reports one entry per CDR3 protein, with no DNA. The table counts 5,100 or so distinct CDR3 sequences; roughly 28% lies in the top ten. TRB was amplified from about 270 ng of peripheral blood genomic DNA per sample. A remark on this clonotype: The target antigen is unknown.

Sample: peripheral blood. The sequence came from a human donor with an autoimmune cytopenia or autoimmune hepatitis (not recorded which).

This CDR3 is CASSPSTLKYNYGYTF. The V and J genes are TRBV18 and TRBJ1-2. This CDR3 comprises 16 residues. Germline V CDR1 and CDR2: KGHSH, LQKENI.